This T cell receptor (beta chain) was obtained from a study of graft-versus-host responses after intestinal transplantation. Study-wide background: For approximately three years after anti-thymocyte globulin induction, all recipients took tacrolimus and steroids.

Produced via immunoSEQ multiplex PCR; TCRdb's table is partial and in-frame only. Of roughly 92,000 clones in the sample, 88% were seen once. With regard to this clone: What it binds is not known.

The germline gives CDR1 SGHDT, CDR2 YYEEEE. This CDR3 comprises 14 residues. V was pared by 4 bases and J by 12 bases, with 19 bases between. This rearrangement joins TRBV5-6 to TRBJ1-4, with a weak D call TRBD1 (5 bases). This sample comprised unstimulated CD4+ T cells sorted from spleen or lymph node cells, obtained before transplant. This TCR was recovered from a human donor who was the organ donor for an intestinal transplant. This chain's CDR3 is CASSATVSGEELFF. CDR3 in DNA: TGTGCCAGCAGCGCGACAGTTTCTGGAGAGGAACTGTTTTTT.